This T cell receptor beta chain emerged from a study of blood T cells in healthy people across ages. The study, taken as a whole, reports: TCR beta diversity, measured per million T cells, fell in a roughly linear way with age.

A sample-barcoded 5' primer and a J-beta primer mix were used in a second PCR of about 6 to 11 cycles. Via MiXCR, TCRdb re-called the 5' RACE reads, giving one row per CDR3 protein. This sample has about 800,000 distinct CDR3 sequences; more than 20% occur once, and the top ten carry under 4.5%. As for this clonotype: The antigen is unknown.

CDR1 and CDR2 from the germline V gene are DFQATT and SNEGSKA (reference sequence). The CDR3 has 14 amino acids. Trimming cost V 6 bases and J 3 bases; bases outside gene matches: 7. The same specimen was also included in a second study, on T cells of mothers and their children.

J is TRBJ1-5 and V is TRBV20-1; 8 bases are a match to TRBD1. The source of this sequence is a boy aged 10-17 years in good health. Material for sequencing was blood. The DNA for the CDR3 is TGCAGTGCGAGGGACAGGCCATACAATCAGCCCCAGCATTTT. It specifies CSARDRPYNQPQHF.